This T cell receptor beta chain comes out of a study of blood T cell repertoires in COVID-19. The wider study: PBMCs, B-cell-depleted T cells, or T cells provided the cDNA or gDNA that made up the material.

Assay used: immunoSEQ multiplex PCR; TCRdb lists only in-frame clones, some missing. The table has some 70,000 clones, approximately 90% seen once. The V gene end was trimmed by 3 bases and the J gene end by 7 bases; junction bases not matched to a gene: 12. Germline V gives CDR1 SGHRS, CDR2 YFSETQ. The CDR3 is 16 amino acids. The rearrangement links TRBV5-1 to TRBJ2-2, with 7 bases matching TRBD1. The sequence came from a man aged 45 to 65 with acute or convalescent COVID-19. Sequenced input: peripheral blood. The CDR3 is CASSSQQGFAGGELFF. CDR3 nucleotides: TGCGCCAGCAGCTCCCAACAGGGGTTTGCCGGCGGGGAGCTGTTTTTT. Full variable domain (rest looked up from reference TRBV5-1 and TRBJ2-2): KAGVTQTPRYLIKTRGQQVTLSCSPISGHRSVSWYQQTPGQGLQFLFEYFSETQRNKGNFPGRFSGRQFSNSRSEMNVSTLELGDSALYLCASSSQQGFAGGELFFGEGSRLTVL.